Shown below are 22 T cell receptor beta chains from a single sample sequenced in a study of early T cells in non-severe SARS-CoV-2 infection. In TCRdb, the 5' RACE reads were re-called with MiXCR into one record per CDR3 protein. Among about 110,000 distinct CDR3 sequences listed, around an eighth were seen once. The sequencing here drew on whole blood, taken at baseline. Receptors originate from an adult who was a healthcare worker with PCR-confirmed SARS-CoV-2 infection or an uninfected control (not recorded which).

This chain connects TRBV29-1 to TRBJ1-1; D gene unclear. The length of the CDR3 is 13 residues. The germline CDR1 and CDR2 sequences are SQVTM and ANQGSEA. V lost 5 bases, J lost 0 bases, and 10 bases lay in between. CDR3 DNA: TGCAGCGTTCGAGGACGGATGAACACTGAAGCTTTCTTT. Translated: CSVRGRMNTEAFF.

This clonotype was detected only a few times. V gene TRBV6-6 combines with J gene TRBJ1-4; D remains unclear. Trimming left V 7 bases short and J 5 bases short, with 17 bases between. The CDR3 extends over 15 amino acids. Germline lookup yields CDR1 MNHNY and CDR2 SVGAGI (reference sequence). DNA of the CDR3: TGTGCCAGCACTAGAATTCGGGCCCTAAATGAAAAACTGTTTTTT. It specifies CASTRIRALNEKLFF.

Here the CDR3 reads CASSRMTSSYNEQFF. Here the CDR3 DNA reads TGTGCCAGCAGTCGTATGACAAGCTCCTACAATGAGCAGTTCTTC. V and J are TRBV11-2 and TRBJ2-1, with no clear D. Germline loops: CDR1 SGHAT, CDR2 FQNNGV. The length of the CDR3 is 15 residues. The V end lost 6 bases, the J end lost 0 bases, and 12 bases lay between the germline ends. The variable domain in full, with the rest retrieved from reference TRBV11-2 and TRBJ2-1, is EAGVAQSPRYKIIEKRQSVAFWCNPISGHATLYWYQQILGQGPKLLIQFQNNGVVDDSQLPKDRFSAERLKGVDSTLKIQPAKLEDSAVYLCASSRMTSSYNEQFFGPGTRLTVL.

This chain joins TRBV12-3 or TRBV12-4 and TRBJ1-1, with 8 bases identical to TRBD1. This CDR3 contains 14 residues. The J segment lost 5 bases and the V segment lost 5 bases, leaving 7 bases of the junction unmatched. CDR3 in amino acids: CASSPTRDRTEAFF. The CDR3 DNA reads TGTGCCAGCAGTCCGACCCGGGACAGGACTGAAGCTTTCTTT.

In this sample, this clonotype turned up a few times. The chain is built from TRBV24-1 and TRBJ1-2; D is possibly TRBD1 (5 bases). Trimming took off 4 bases at V and 7 bases at J, with 15 bases between the two ends. This CDR3 has 14 amino acids. Germline CDR1 reads KGHDR; CDR2 reads SFDVKD. The CDR3 loop is CATSDFDRFGGYTF. The CDR3 DNA reads as TGTGCCACCAGTGACTTTGACAGATTCGGTGGCTACACCTTC.

The chain couples TRBV4-1 to TRBJ1-2, with 7 positions matching TRBD1. Trimming took 2 bases from V and 6 from J; bases not matched to a gene: 6. In germline, CDR1 is MGHRA, CDR2 YSYEKL. The CDR3 is 14 residues long. Written as DNA, the CDR3 is TGCGCCAGCAGCCAACAACAGGGGAGGGATGGCTACACCTTC. Protein product: CASSQQQGRDGYTF.

This chain connects TRBV3-1 to TRBJ2-7, with 8 bases lining up with TRBD2. The V segment lost 4 bases and the J segment 5 bases; nucleotides outside the gene matches: 4. Germline V gene data show CDR1 as LGHDT and CDR2 as YNNKEL (reference sequence). This CDR3 is built from 13 residues. CDR3 loop: CASSPAGADEQYF. The CDR3 DNA follows: TGTGCCAGCAGCCCAGCGGGAGCCGACGAGCAGTACTTC.

There are a few counts of this clonotype. The gene calls are TRBV7-8 and TRBJ2-3; TRBD2 aligns across 7 bases. This CDR3 has 16 residues. The trim removed 1 base at V and 2 bases at J, leaving 6 bases unmatched. Germline V gives CDR1 SGHVS, CDR2 FQNEAQ. The CDR3 DNA reads TGTGCCAGCAGCTTAGAGGCGGGGGAATACACAGATACGCAGTATTTT. This codes for CASSLEAGEYTDTQYF.

This clonotype was detected ten times or more. The rearrangement uses TRBV20-1 and TRBJ1-2, with 9 bases identical to TRBD1. The CDR3 contains 13 residues. The germline CDR1 and CDR2 sequences are DFQATT and SNEGSKA (reference sequence). V gave up 5 bases and J gave up 0 bases; unmatched junction bases: 1. The CDR3 DNA follows: TGCAGTGCTCGGGACAGGGCTAACTATGGCTACACCTTC. Translated, it gives CSARDRANYGYTF.

A few counts support this clonotype. This chain links TRBV30 with TRBJ2-3; D gene uncertain. This CDR3 has 13 amino acids. Germline values: CDR1 GTSNPN, CDR2 SVGIG (reference sequence). V lost 0 bases and J 2 bases, leaving 6 bases between the germline ends. CDR3: CAWSVQATDTQYF. The CDR3 DNA is TGTGCCTGGAGTGTCCAGGCCACAGATACGCAGTATTTT.

V gene TRBV5-1 combines with J gene TRBJ2-7; D is unclear. Germline CDR1 is SGHRS and CDR2 is YFSETQ. CDR3 length: 13 residues. V lost 9 bases and J 3 bases, leaving 16 bases between the germline ends. This CDR3 reads CATRTGLGYEQYF. The CDR3 nucleotides are TGCGCCACCCGGACCGGGTTGGGCTACGAGCAGTACTTC. Based on the CDR3 plus reference TRBV5-1 and TRBJ2-7, the full variable domain is KAGVTQTPRYLIKTRGQQVTLSCSPISGHRSVSWYQQTPGQGLQFLFEYFSETQRNKGNFPGRFSGRQFSNSRSEMNVSTLELGDSALYLCATRTGLGYEQYFGPGTRLTVT.

CDR3 sequence: CASSLDANTGELFF. Here the CDR3 DNA reads TGCGCCAGCAGCTTGGACGCCAACACCGGGGAGCTGTTTTTT. The rearrangement joins TRBV5-1 to TRBJ2-2; D not resolved. CDR3 length: 14 amino acids. V was clipped by 0 bases and J by 2 bases, with 5 bases between them. Germline CDR1 is SGHRS and CDR2 is YFSETQ.

This rearrangement joins TRBV29-1 to TRBJ2-7; 8 bases agree with TRBD1. The V and J ends lost 3 bases and 4 bases, in that order; junction bases with no gene match: 2. The germline V gene has CDR1 SQVTM and CDR2 ANQGSEA. The CDR3 spans 12 residues. The CDR3 sequence: CSVEDREYEQYF. The CDR3, as DNA: TGCAGCGTTGAGGACAGGGAGTACGAGCAGTACTTC.

This chain uses TRBV29-1 with TRBJ2-1, with TRBD1 as a possible D gene (6 bases). The ends were cut back, 3 bases at V and 4 bases at J, with 16 bases in the middle. The CDR3 consists of 15 residues. The germline V gene has CDR1 SQVTM and CDR2 ANQGSEA. The DNA of the CDR3 is TGCAGCGTTGAGTATTGGGGACAAGTATACAATGAGCAGTTCTTC. Amino acid sequence: CSVEYWGQVYNEQFF.

The J gene is TRBJ2-1, the V gene TRBV6-2 or TRBV6-3; 9 bases agree with TRBD2. CDR3 length equals 17 residues. The V gene's germline CDR1 is MNHEY and CDR2 SVGEGT. Trimming at V came to 5 bases and at J to 2 bases, leaving 10 bases not matched to a gene. CDR3 residues: CASSRLTASGTYNEQFF. The CDR3 DNA sequence: TGTGCCAGCAGTCGACTGACGGCTAGCGGGACCTACAATGAGCAGTTCTTC.

The chain has TRBV4-1 and TRBJ2-6; D might be TRBD2 (5 bases). The length of the CDR3 is 16 residues. V shed 0 bases and J shed 2 bases, with 8 bases lying between them. Germline V gene data show CDR1 as MGHRA and CDR2 as YSYEKL. CDR3 region: CASSQDAEAGANVLTF. The CDR3 DNA is TGCGCCAGCAGCCAAGATGCGGAGGCTGGGGCCAACGTCCTGACTTTC.

This clonotype was observed many times. This chain uses TRBV29-1 with TRBJ1-2, with no clear D. Germline lookup yields CDR1 SQVTM and CDR2 ANQGSEA. The CDR3 length is 13 residues. Trimming took off 4 bases at V and 4 bases at J, with 13 bases between the two ends. In DNA form, the CDR3 reads TGCAGCGTTGTCCCCTCAGGTGGCTATGGCTACACCTTC. Its translation is CSVVPSGGYGYTF.

This clonotype was observed at least ten times. This rearrangement joins TRBV20-1 to TRBJ2-5; D is ambiguous. The germline V gene encodes CDR1 DFQATT and CDR2 SNEGSKA (reference sequence). The CDR3 runs to 11 residues. Trimming removed 6 bases from V and 5 bases from J, with 10 bases in between. As DNA, the CDR3 is TGCAGTGCACAAACGTCGGAGACCCAGTACTTC. Its translation: CSAQTSETQYF.

The genes are TRBV20-1 and TRBJ1-5; no clear D gene. Trimming pared 3 bases from V and 1 base from J, leaving 4 bases between. The germline V gene encodes CDR1 DFQATT and CDR2 SNEGSKA (reference sequence). The CDR3 is 12 amino acids. The CDR3, as DNA: TGCAGTGCTAGGAACAGCAATCAGCCCCAGCATTTT. Translating it yields CSARNSNQPQHF.

This clonotype has only a few counts. The CDR3 nucleotides read TGTGCCAGCAGTTACGGGAGGGGAGGTGGTTCACCCCTCCACTTT. It yields the protein CASSYGRGGGSPLHF. The chain combines TRBV6-2 or TRBV6-3 with TRBJ1-6; D might be TRBD1 (5 bases). The CDR3 totals 15 residues. V was shortened by 2 bases and J by 9 bases, with 14 bases between the two germline ends. Per germline, CDR1 MNHEY and CDR2 SVGEGT.

This clonotype was seen many times. V usage is TRBV6-6 and J usage is TRBJ1-1, with D maybe TRBD1 (6 bases). The CDR3 runs to 13 residues. V was trimmed by 5 bases and J by 5 bases, leaving 12 bases between them. Germline V gene data show CDR1 as MNHNY and CDR2 as SVGAGI (reference sequence). As DNA, the CDR3 is TGTGCCAGCAGTCAAGGGGGGGCTACTGAAGCTTTCTTT. It encodes CASSQGGATEAFF.

This clonotype turned up a few times. The rearrangement joins TRBV7-8 to TRBJ2-3; 10 bases are shared with TRBD1. This CDR3 contains 20 residues. From germline, CDR1 is SGHVS and CDR2 FQNEAQ. The V and J ends lost 3 bases and 3 bases, in that order; junction bases with no gene match: 18. The CDR3 protein is CASSFLDDRGPSGTTDTQYF. The CDR3 region has the DNA TGTGCCAGCAGCTTCCTGGACGACAGGGGGCCCTCTGGGACGACAGATACGCAGTATTTT.